Only a few counts were recorded for the clone carrying this T cell receptor beta chain. This sample was taken from a study of blood T cell repertoires in COVID-19. The germline V gene has CDR1 LNHDA and CDR2 SQIVND (reference sequence). V was shortened by 5 bases and J by 0 bases, with 11 bases between the two germline ends. The CDR3 totals 14 residues. Clones were sequenced by immunoSEQ multiplex PCR, and TCRdb holds only the in-frame ones, with some missing. The table lists roughly 200,000 clones, approximately 80% of them singletons. This clonotype was obtained from a man between 60 and 75 years old with acute or convalescent COVID-19. Sequenced sample: peripheral blood. This sequence joins TRBV19 and TRBJ2-7; D might be TRBD1 (5 bases). DNA for the CDR3: TGTGCCAGTAGTGCATACAGGAGCTCCTACGAGCAGTACTTC. Its protein product is CASSAYRSSYEQYF. Based on the CDR3 plus reference TRBV19 and TRBJ2-7, the full variable domain is DGGITQSPKYLFRKEGQNVTLSCEQNLNHDAMYWYRQDPGQGLRLIYYSQIVNDFQKGDIAEGYSVSREKKESFPLTVTSAQKNPTAFYLCASSAYRSSYEQYFGPGTRLTVT.